The 25 T cell receptor beta chains presented below share a single source sample, sequenced in a study of blood T cell repertoires in COVID-19. Sequenced by immunoSEQ multiplex PCR; TCRdb stores in-frame clones only, minus some. Here the sample spans around 250,000 clones, 91% being singletons. Sequencing was done on a sample of PBMCs or T cells enriched from blood (not recorded which). The receptors originated from a human donor in a cohort exposed to, infected with or recovered from COVID-19 (not recorded which). The donor label of this sample is uncertain.

The chain combines TRBV12-3 or TRBV12-4 with TRBJ2-7, with a possible D match to TRBD1 (6 bases). The CDR3 spans 11 residues. V shed 5 bases and J shed 6 bases, with 8 bases lying between them. The CDR3 here is CASSRGGEQYF. CDR3 DNA sequence: TGTGCCAGCAGTCGAGGGGGCGAGCAGTACTTC.

The chain has TRBV27 and TRBJ1-3, with D maybe TRBD1 (5 bases). CDR3 size: 15 residues. Trimming shortened V by 6 bases and J by 6 bases, and 18 bases separated the two germline ends. CDR1 and CDR2 (germline): MNHEY, SMNVEV (reference sequence). The CDR3 loop reads CASSPPRTRPNTIYF. The CDR3 DNA reads as TGTGCCAGCAGCCCACCCAGGACACGGCCAAACACCATATATTTT.

The chain joins TRBV18 to TRBJ2-1, with TRBD2 identical over 7 bases. Trimming took 8 bases from V and 7 from J; bases not matched to a gene: 8. The CDR3 has 13 amino acids. Germline V CDR1 and CDR2: KGHSH, LQKENI. The CDR3 nucleotides are TGTGCCAGCAAGAGCGGGGAAGGGAATGAGCAGTTCTTC. It encodes CASKSGEGNEQFF.

This clone showed up just once. The V and J genes are TRBV30 and TRBJ1-2, with D uncertain. Germline assignment: CDR1 GTSNPN and CDR2 SVGIG (reference sequence). There are 12 residues in the CDR3. V lost 3 bases to trimming and J lost 5 bases, with 10 bases between them. The CDR3 protein is CAWSSPFYGYTF. In DNA form, the CDR3 reads TGTGCCTGGAGCTCTCCGTTTTATGGCTACACCTTC.

The chain uses TRBV19 and TRBJ2-2, with 10 bases matching TRBD1. Trimming cost V 6 bases and J 0 bases; bases outside gene matches: 4. CDR1 and CDR2 from the germline V gene are LNHDA and SQIVND (reference sequence). This CDR3 region has 16 residues. The CDR3 region is CASSRGTGANTGELFF. The CDR3 DNA reads TGTGCCAGTAGCCGCGGGACAGGGGCGAACACCGGGGAGCTGTTTTTT.

This clone has just one count. The chain couples TRBV7-2 to TRBJ2-3; maybe TRBD2 (6 bases). Germline CDR1 and CDR2: SGHTA and FQGNSA. Deletions cut 5 bases from V and 4 bases from J, with 19 bases between. This CDR3 comprises 16 residues. CDR3 loop: CASSPRDWGSADTQYF. The CDR3 nucleotides are TGTGCCAGCAGCCCGCGGGACTGGGGAAGCGCAGATACGCAGTATTTT.

This clone occurred a few times. CDR3 region: CSVERSGGAVGADTQYF. The CDR3 region has the DNA TGCAGCGTTGAAAGGAGCGGGGGGGCCGTTGGCGCAGATACGCAGTATTTT. The chain couples TRBV29-1 to TRBJ2-3; 10 bases match TRBD2. CDR1 and CDR2 (germline): SQVTM, ANQGSEA. V trimming: 2 bases; J trimming: 4 bases; junction bases outside the gene matches: 12. This CDR3 is built from 17 residues.

The chain joins TRBV20-1 to TRBJ2-7; TRBD2 aligns across 10 bases. The V gene end was trimmed by 0 bases and the J gene end by 13 bases; junction bases not matched to a gene: 3. Germline loops: CDR1 DFQATT, CDR2 SNEGSKA (reference sequence). CDR3 length equals 11 residues. The CDR3 spells CSAREGTSAYF. The CDR3 region has the DNA TGCAGTGCTAGAGAGGGGACTAGCGCCTACTTC.

The V and J genes are TRBV2 and TRBJ1-2; 10 nucleotides match TRBD1. The CDR3 covers 13 residues. CDR1 and CDR2 from the germline V gene are SNHLY and FYNNEI. Trimming removed 6 bases from V and 5 bases from J; junction bases left unmatched: 3. The CDR3 nucleotides read TGTGCCAGCAGGGGGACAGGGGAGTATGGCTACACCTTC. This encodes CASRGTGEYGYTF.

The chain links TRBV6-5 to TRBJ2-7, with D tentatively TRBD1 (6 bases). Germline-derived CDR1 and CDR2 are MNHEY and SVGAGI. The CDR3 runs to 13 residues. Between the trimmed V and J ends, which lost 2 bases and 2 bases, there was a span of 7 bases. The CDR3 nucleotides are TGTGCCAGCAGTTACGAGGGGGCCTACGAGCAGTACTTC. This codes for CASSYEGAYEQYF.

This chain connects TRBV19 to TRBJ1-2; a possible D gene is TRBD1 (6 bases). CDR1 LNHDA and CDR2 SQIVND come from the germline V gene (reference sequence). The CDR3 length is 12 residues. Trimming cost V 4 bases and J 7 bases, with 10 bases left between them. The CDR3 here is CASSNRVPGYTF. In nucleotides, the CDR3 is TGTGCCAGTAGTAACAGGGTACCTGGCTACACCTTC.

This clone was found a few times. The chain links TRBV18 to TRBJ1-1; 8 nucleotides align to TRBD1. CDR1 KGHSH and CDR2 LQKENI come from the germline V gene. The V and J ends lost 6 bases and 5 bases, in that order; junction bases with no gene match: 2. This CDR3 spans 12 amino acids. The CDR3 here is CASSRDRTEAFF. As DNA, the CDR3 is TGTGCCAGCTCCAGGGACAGGACTGAAGCTTTCTTT. Drawing the rest from reference TRBV18 and TRBJ1-1, the complete variable domain is NAGVMQNPRHLVRRRGQEARLRCSPMKGHSHVYWYRQLPEEGLKFMVYLQKENIIDESGMPKERFSAEFPKEGPSILRIQQVVRGDSAAYFCASSRDRTEAFFGQGTRLTVV.

The chain uses TRBV30 and TRBJ2-3; 8 nucleotides align to TRBD1. The CDR3 runs to 15 residues. With V trimmed by 2 bases and J by 0 bases, 4 bases remained unmatched. Germline V CDR1 and CDR2: GTSNPN, SVGIG (reference sequence). In DNA form, the CDR3 reads TGTGCCTGGAGTCTGACAGGGGCTAGCACAGATACGCAGTATTTT. Protein sequence: CAWSLTGASTDTQYF.

The J gene is TRBJ1-1, the V gene TRBV5-1, with D possibly being TRBD1 (5 bases). The CDR3 length is 15 residues. The germline V gene encodes CDR1 SGHRS and CDR2 YFSETQ. Trimming cost V 0 bases and J 1 base, with 10 bases left between them. The CDR3 DNA reads as TGCGCCAGCAGCTTGGCCCCCGGGGGGAACACTGAAGCTTTCTTT. Translating it yields CASSLAPGGNTEAFF.

The chain joins TRBV19 to TRBJ1-5, with D possibly being TRBD1 (5 bases). The germline V and J ends were trimmed by 5 bases and 8 bases, with 16 bases remaining between them. CDR3 length equals 14 residues. CDR1 and CDR2 from the germline V gene are LNHDA and SQIVND (reference sequence). CDR3 in amino acids: CASSQGQGGEPQHF. The CDR3 DNA reads TGTGCCAGTAGTCAAGGTCAGGGCGGTGAGCCCCAGCATTTT.

The chain combines TRBV14 with TRBJ2-7, with TRBD2 identical over 7 bases. CDR1 and CDR2 (germline): SGHDN, FVKESK. The CDR3 sequence is 13 residues long. Trimming removed 3 bases from V and 4 bases from J; junction bases left unmatched: 3. CDR3 in amino acids: CASSHVGGYEQYF. The CDR3 DNA follows: TGTGCCAGCAGCCATGTGGGGGGGTACGAGCAGTACTTC.

V usage is TRBV5-1 and J usage is TRBJ1-4, with 9 nucleotides matching TRBD1. CDR1 SGHRS and CDR2 YFSETQ come from the germline V gene. This CDR3 is built from 23 residues. J gave up 2 bases and V 4 bases, and 27 bases lay outside the gene matches. Here the CDR3 DNA reads TGCGCCAGCAGCCAAAGGGACAGGGCCCAGATCGGTCCAGAACGGAGCACTAATGAAAAACTGTTTTTT. It codes for CASSQRDRAQIGPERSTNEKLFF.

The V call is TRBV7-2, the J call TRBJ1-2; D unclear. This CDR3 is 14 amino acids long. CDR1 and CDR2 (germline): SGHTA, FQGNSA. The V gene lost 2 bases and the J gene lost 3 bases, with 10 bases spanning the gap. The CDR3 region is CASSLRVADYGYTF. DNA of the CDR3: TGTGCCAGCAGCTTAAGGGTAGCGGACTATGGCTACACCTTC.

The CDR3 DNA reads as TGTGCCTGGAGTAGACTAGCGGGGGTTAGCACAGATACGCAGTATTTT. Amino acids: CAWSRLAGVSTDTQYF. This chain uses TRBV30 with TRBJ2-3, with 12 bases that match TRBD2. From germline, CDR1 is GTSNPN and CDR2 SVGIG (reference sequence). Trimming took 2 bases from V and 0 from J; bases not matched to a gene: 3. The CDR3 is made up of 16 amino acids. The full variable domain, completed using reference TRBV30 and TRBJ2-3, is SQTIHQWPATLVQPVGSPLSLECTVEGTSNPNLYWYRQAAGRGLQLLFYSVGIGQISSEVPQNLSASRPQDRQFILSSKKLLLSDSGFYLCAWSRLAGVSTDTQYFGPGTRLTVL.

The rearrangement joins TRBV4-3 to TRBJ2-5; D is possibly TRBD1 (6 bases). CDR1 is LGHNA, CDR2 YSLEER, per germline. V gave up 1 base and J gave up 9 bases, with 12 bases separating them. The CDR3 loop spans 13 amino acids. CDR3 nucleotide sequence: TGCGCCAGCAGCCAAGTCACAGGGACGGCCCAGTACTTC. Translated, it gives CASSQVTGTAQYF.

V gene TRBV19 combines with J gene TRBJ1-5; D unclear. This CDR3 has 15 residues. Germline loops: CDR1 LNHDA, CDR2 SQIVND (reference sequence). V lost 4 bases, J lost 5 bases, and 15 bases lay in between. The CDR3 loop reads CASSTSPSRYQPQHF. The DNA for the CDR3 is TGTGCCAGTAGTACCTCCCCGAGCCGATATCAGCCCCAGCATTTT.

This sequence joins TRBV3-1 (or the pseudogene TRBV3-2) and TRBJ1-6; a weak D match, TRBD1 (6 bases). V was pared by 4 bases and J by 10 bases, with 14 bases between. This CDR3 spans 14 amino acids. The germline CDR1 and CDR2 sequences are LGHDT and YNNKEL (reference sequence). CDR3 DNA sequence: TGTGCCAGCAGCCCCCAGGGGAGTCAATCACCCCTCCACTTT. Protein product: CASSPQGSQSPLHF.

This clone came up once. Here the CDR3 DNA reads TGTGCCTGGAGTGTATACGGGGTCGAGCAGTACTTC. This codes for CAWSVYGVEQYF. This chain joins TRBV30 and TRBJ2-7, with D possibly TRBD2 on 5 matching bases. The CDR3 sequence is 12 residues long. Germline V lookup: CDR1 GTSNPN, CDR2 SVGIG (reference sequence). The ends were cut back, 0 bases at V and 6 bases at J, with 9 bases in the middle.

The CDR3 region is CASSFSGSQETQYF. The CDR3 DNA is TGCGCCAGCAGCTTCTCGGGATCCCAAGAGACCCAGTACTTC. This chain joins TRBV5-1 and TRBJ2-5, with D perhaps matching TRBD2 (5 bases). V shed 2 bases and J shed 1 base, with 9 bases lying between them. Germline lookup yields CDR1 SGHRS and CDR2 YFSETQ. CDR3 size: 14 residues.

V is TRBV7-8 and J is TRBJ1-5; a weak D match, TRBD1 (6 bases). The V gene's germline CDR1 is SGHVS and CDR2 FQNEAQ. This CDR3 spans 14 amino acids. V was shortened by 2 bases and J by 5 bases, with 10 bases between the two germline ends. The CDR3 here is CASSLRTADQPQHF. The CDR3 DNA is TGTGCCAGCAGCTTAAGGACAGCCGATCAGCCCCAGCATTTT.